Presented here are 23 T cell receptor beta chains from one specimen sequenced in a study of beta chain features in type 1 diabetes. Study-wide results and caveats: When Type 1 diabetes patients were examined, their TCRB CDR3s proved moderately but significantly shorter in all four CD4+ subsets.

As every portion of the isolated RNA was reverse transcribed, the sequencing read expressed TCRB transcripts. TCRdb keeps only in-frame clones here, not all; method: immunoSEQ multiplex PCR. The repertoire has hundreds of thousands of clones, 11% to 15% of them found once; the top ten carry 0.035% to 0.045%. What these receptors recognize is not known. The sample comprised naive CD4+ T cells from blood. The receptors come from a man aged 18 to 29 with type 1 diabetes.

This clone has just a few counts. The CDR3 sequence is CASGPRRVSTDTQYF. CDR3 bases: TGTGCCAGCGGACCGCGCAGGGTTTCCACAGATACGCAGTATTTT. The genes are TRBV28 and TRBJ2-3, with D tentatively TRBD1 (5 bases). Trimming stripped 8 bases from V and 2 bases from J, with 17 bases between. The CDR3 is 15 residues long. Looked up from germline, CDR1 is MDHEN and CDR2 is SYDVKM. Complete variable domain (other parts from reference TRBV28 and TRBJ2-3): DVKVTQSSRYLVKRTGEKVFLECVQDMDHENMFWYRQDPGLGLRLIYFSYDVKMKEKGDIPEGYSVSREKKERFSLILESASTNQTSMYLCASGPRRVSTDTQYFGPGTRLTVL.

This clone was found a few times. This chain joins TRBV6-5 and TRBJ2-5, with no clear D. Trimming pared 2 bases from V and 0 bases from J, leaving 4 bases between. This CDR3 spans 13 amino acids. The germline CDR1 and CDR2 sequences are MNHEY and SVGAGI. The CDR3 bases are TGTGCCAGCAGTTACACGTACCAAGAGACCCAGTACTTC. Encoded protein: CASSYTYQETQYF.

This chain joins TRBV4-2 and TRBJ2-7; 9 bases line up with TRBD2. The CDR3 consists of 17 residues. Germline lookup yields CDR1 LGHNA and CDR2 YNFKEQ. Losses at the gene ends were 0 bases for V and 3 bases for J; bases not matched to a gene: 9. The CDR3 loop reads CASSQDRDRGRVYEQYF. The CDR3 nucleotides read TGTGCCAGCAGCCAAGATAGAGATCGCGGGAGGGTCTACGAGCAGTACTTC.

The chain carries TRBV13 and TRBJ1-1; TRBD1 matches at 9 bases. Germline-derived CDR1 and CDR2 are PRHDT and FYEKMQ (reference sequence). The length of the CDR3 is 14 residues. Germline trimming cut 4 bases from V and 1 base from J; bases unmatched to any gene: 1. In DNA form, the CDR3 reads TGTGCCAGCAGCTCGGGACAGGGGAACACTGAAGCTTTCTTT. Amino acid sequence: CASSSGQGNTEAFF.

The gene calls are TRBV7-3 and TRBJ2-1; 10 positions match TRBD2. The CDR3 contains 13 residues. Germline loops: CDR1 SGHTA, CDR2 FQGTGA. V was pared by 5 bases and J by 13 bases, with 8 bases of the junction left unmatched. CDR3: CASSLNLAGAQFF. The CDR3 DNA reads as TGTGCCAGCAGCCTCAATCTAGCGGGGGCCCAGTTCTTC.

This chain joins TRBV13 and TRBJ2-7; tentatively, D is TRBD2 (6 bases). From germline, CDR1 is PRHDT and CDR2 FYEKMQ (reference sequence). Trimming shortened V by 6 bases and J by 0 bases, and 12 bases separated the two germline ends. The CDR3 is 14 amino acids. The CDR3 coding sequence is TGTGCCAGCAGGGAAGCGGGCCGCTCCTACGAGCAGTACTTC. Its protein is CASREAGRSYEQYF.

The chain employs TRBV10-3 and TRBJ2-1; 9 bases match TRBD1. The CDR3 has 15 amino acids. The trim removed 4 bases at V and 9 bases at J, leaving 10 bases unmatched. The germline V gene encodes CDR1 ENHRY and CDR2 SYGVKD. The CDR3 spells CAISAEGTGTSEQFF. The DNA for the CDR3 is TGTGCCATCAGTGCCGAGGGGACAGGGACCTCTGAGCAGTTCTTC.

The V call is TRBV4-1, the J call TRBJ1-5; tentative D call: TRBD1 (5 bases). CDR1 is MGHRA and CDR2 is YSYEKL in the germline V gene. This CDR3 spans 15 amino acids. The V gene lost 4 bases and the J gene lost 0 bases, with 10 bases spanning the gap. This CDR3 is CASSPSRDSNQPQHF. In DNA, the CDR3 is TGCGCCAGCAGCCCCTCCAGGGATAGCAATCAGCCCCAGCATTTT.

The chain uses TRBV5-1 and TRBJ2-1; the match to TRBD2 covers 9 bases. The CDR3 is 16 amino acids. The V gene's germline CDR1 is SGHRS and CDR2 YFSETQ. The trim removed 1 base at V and 7 bases at J, leaving 9 bases unmatched. The CDR3 loop is CASSLLGTSRTNEQFF. The CDR3 nucleotides read TGCGCCAGCAGCTTGCTTGGGACTAGCCGGACGAATGAGCAGTTCTTC.

This sequence joins TRBV9 and TRBJ2-7; TRBD1 might be the D (5 bases). This CDR3 region has 15 residues. CDR1 and CDR2 (germline): SGDLS, YYNGEE. V lost 4 bases and J lost 3, with 17 bases in between. The DNA of the CDR3 is TGTGCCAGCAGCCCAGGGTTGACCGTTAGCTACGAGCAGTACTTC. It encodes CASSPGLTVSYEQYF.

The chain carries TRBV10-3 and TRBJ2-5; D is unclear. V lost 0 bases to trimming and J lost 2 bases, with 13 bases between them. The CDR3 has 16 residues. Germline assignment: CDR1 ENHRY and CDR2 SYGVKD. The CDR3 DNA is TGTGCCATCAGTGAGTCAAGTGGGTGGCTTCAAGAGACCCAGTACTTC. Its protein product is CAISESSGWLQETQYF.

This clone has only a few counts. Other nucleotide sequences in the sample specify the same CDR3. In nucleotides, the CDR3 is TGCGCCAGCAGCTTGGGGGCGGGGAGCTCCTACGAGCAGTACTTC. Amino acids: CASSLGAGSSYEQYF. The gene calls are TRBV5-1 and TRBJ2-7; maybe TRBD2 (6 bases). The CDR3 contains 15 residues. In germline, CDR1 is SGHRS, CDR2 YFSETQ. V lost 0 bases and J 0 bases, leaving 10 bases between the germline ends. The variable domain in full, with the rest retrieved from reference TRBV5-1 and TRBJ2-7, is KAGVTQTPRYLIKTRGQQVTLSCSPISGHRSVSWYQQTPGQGLQFLFEYFSETQRNKGNFPGRFSGRQFSNSRSEMNVSTLELGDSALYLCASSLGAGSSYEQYFGPGTRLTVT.

This clone was observed a few times. The rearrangement joins TRBV9 to TRBJ2-5; D ambiguous. Between the trimmed V and J ends, which lost 4 bases and 5 bases, there was a span of 12 bases. Germline V lookup: CDR1 SGDLS, CDR2 YYNGEE. The CDR3 totals 13 residues. The CDR3: CASSTPDGETQYF. The DNA of the CDR3 is TGTGCCAGCAGCACCCCGGACGGGGAGACCCAGTACTTC.

The gene calls are TRBV9 and TRBJ2-7; 8 nucleotides line up with TRBD1. This CDR3 spans 14 amino acids. Per the germline V gene, CDR1 is SGDLS and CDR2 is YYNGEE. Trimming took 0 bases from V and 6 from J; bases not matched to a gene: 5. CDR3 sequence (DNA): TGTGCCAGCAGCGTAGACAGGGGGTACGGCGAGCAGTACTTC. This encodes CASSVDRGYGEQYF.

The V gene is TRBV15, the J gene TRBJ1-6; TRBD1 is a possible D gene (6 bases). Trimming took 1 base from V and 7 from J, leaving 11 bases between them. The CDR3 has 15 residues. The germline V gene encodes CDR1 LNHNV and CDR2 YYDKDF (reference sequence). The CDR3: CATSRVGGANSPLHF. The CDR3 region has the DNA TGTGCCACCAGCAGAGTGGGGGGCGCAAATTCACCCCTCCACTTT. Variable domain in full (rest from reference TRBV15 and TRBJ1-6): DAMVIQNPRYQVTQFGKPVTLSCSQTLNHNVMYWYQQKSSQAPKLLFHYYDKDFNNEADTPDNFQSRRPNTSFCFLDIRSPGLGDTAMYLCATSRVGGANSPLHFGNGTRLTVT.

The rearrangement joins TRBV29-1 to TRBJ2-6; no firm D call. Trimming pared 3 bases from V and 0 bases from J, leaving 3 bases between. Per the germline V gene, CDR1 is SQVTM and CDR2 is ANQGSEA. This CDR3 has 13 residues. This chain's CDR3 is CSVDTSGANVLTF. CDR3 nucleotide sequence: TGCAGCGTTGACACCTCTGGGGCCAACGTCCTGACTTTC.

The V gene is TRBV5-4, the J gene TRBJ2-3; 13 bases agree with TRBD2. Trimming at V came to 5 bases and at J to 11 bases, leaving 11 bases not matched to a gene. The germline V gene encodes CDR1 SGHNT and CDR2 YYREEE (reference sequence). The CDR3 contains 15 residues. Here the CDR3 reads CASREGGLAGDVQYF. CDR3 DNA: TGTGCCAGCAGGGAAGGAGGACTAGCGGGAGACGTGCAGTATTTT.

The chain combines TRBV2 with TRBJ1-2, with 7 bases that match TRBD1. The CDR3 is made up of 15 amino acids. Trimming at V came to 2 bases and at J to 2 bases, leaving 5 bases not matched to a gene. Germline CDR1 reads SNHLY; CDR2 reads FYNNEI. CDR3 coding DNA: TGTGCCAGCAGTGAAAACAGGGGCCCCAACTATGGCTACACCTTC. This translates into CASSENRGPNYGYTF.

This rearrangement joins TRBV11-2 to TRBJ2-1, with D possibly called TRBD1 or TRBD2 (5 bases each). Per germline, CDR1 SGHAT and CDR2 FQNNGV. CDR3 length: 15 amino acids. Trimming shortened V by 6 bases and J by 4 bases, and 16 bases separated the two germline ends. CDR3: CASRLWGRRYNEQFF. CDR3 in DNA: TGTGCCAGCAGACTATGGGGACGAAGATACAATGAGCAGTTCTTC.

J is TRBJ1-4 and V is TRBV30, with D possibly matching TRBD1 (6 bases). V was clipped by 5 bases and J by 8 bases, with 24 bases between them. Germline-derived CDR1 and CDR2 are GTSNPN and SVGIG (reference sequence). The CDR3 covers 16 residues. CDR3 loop: CAWDSGQMRFGEKLFF. CDR3 sequence (DNA): TGTGCCTGGGACTCTGGACAGATGAGGTTTGGAGAAAAACTGTTTTTT.

The chain uses TRBV18 and TRBJ2-1, with 8 bases matching TRBD2. Trimming cost V 3 bases and J 1 base; bases outside gene matches: 11. Per germline, CDR1 KGHSH and CDR2 LQKENI. The CDR3 totals 18 residues. The CDR3 loop is CASSPNRLGTRSYNEQFF. The CDR3 DNA reads as TGTGCCAGCTCACCTAACCGATTGGGGACTAGGTCCTACAATGAGCAGTTCTTC.

In this sample, this clone turned up a few times. This chain connects TRBV19 to TRBJ2-2; D is possibly TRBD1 (6 bases). Germline values: CDR1 LNHDA, CDR2 SQIVND (reference sequence). The V gene lost 4 bases and the J gene lost 1 base, with 16 bases spanning the gap. The CDR3 contains 17 residues. The CDR3 nucleotides are TGTGCCAGTAGTACACCTGGACAGAGCCTGAACACCGGGGAGCTGTTTTTT. The encoded protein is CASSTPGQSLNTGELFF. The whole variable domain, remainder taken from reference TRBV19 and TRBJ2-2, is DGGITQSPKYLFRKEGQNVTLSCEQNLNHDAMYWYRQDPGQGLRLIYYSQIVNDFQKGDIAEGYSVSREKKESFPLTVTSAQKNPTAFYLCASSTPGQSLNTGELFFGEGSRLTVL.

The V call is TRBV30, the J call TRBJ1-6; the D gene is possibly TRBD1 (6 bases). Deletions cut 3 bases from V and 1 base from J, with 16 bases between. Germline V gene lookup returns CDR1 GTSNPN and CDR2 SVGIG (reference sequence). This CDR3 comprises 17 residues. CDR3 in amino acids: CAWRFGNQGSYNSPLHF. CDR3 nucleotide sequence: TGTGCCTGGAGGTTTGGGAATCAGGGGTCCTATAATTCACCCCTCCACTTT.